The text below deals with one TCR beta chain. The antigen is not known. The data were produced by immunoSEQ multiplex PCR, yet TCRdb's version contains in-frame clones alone and is incomplete. The table includes about 130,000 clones, nearly 90% detected once. This entry is derived from a study of cytomegalovirus exposure and HLA in healthy donors. General study findings and limits: Most observed TCR sequences were rare, whereas some public TCRs were detected in many donors. The authors confirmed in vitro that a few CMV-associated chains were specific for CMV antigens. TCR clusters originating in the first cohort tended to co-occur in the roughly 110 validation repertoires, according to a later analysis.

CDR1 and CDR2 from the germline V gene are MNHEY and SVGAGI. V shed 0 bases and J shed 0 bases, with 9 bases lying between them. The CDR3 is 16 residues long. What was sequenced was PBMCs. The clonotype originates from a woman aged 18-29 years in good health and CMV-seronegative. The chain couples TRBV6-5 to TRBJ1-5, with D unclear. The CDR3 DNA sequence: TGTGCCAGCAGTTACTCCCCCCGGTATAGCAATCAGCCCCAGCATTTT. Translation: CASSYSPRYSNQPQHF.